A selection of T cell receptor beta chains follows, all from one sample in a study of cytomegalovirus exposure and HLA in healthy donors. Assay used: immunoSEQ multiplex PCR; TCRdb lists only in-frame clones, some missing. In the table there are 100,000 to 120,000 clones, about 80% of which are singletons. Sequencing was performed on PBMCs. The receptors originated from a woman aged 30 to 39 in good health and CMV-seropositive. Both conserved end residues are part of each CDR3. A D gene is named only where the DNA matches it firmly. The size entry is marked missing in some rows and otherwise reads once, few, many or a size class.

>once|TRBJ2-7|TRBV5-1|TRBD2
TGCGCCAGCAGCTCAACCGGGGGGGCAGGTGAGCAGTACTTC
CASSSTGGAGEQYF
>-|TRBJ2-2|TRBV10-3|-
TGTGCCACCGGCCGAAACCAGGGCTCGAACACCGGGGAGCTGTTTTTT
CATGRNQGSNTGELFF
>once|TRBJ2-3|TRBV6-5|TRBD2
TGTGCCAGCGGCGGGAGAATTGATGGAGCAGATACGCAGTATTTT
CASGGRIDGADTQYF
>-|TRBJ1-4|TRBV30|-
TGTGCCTGGAGTGACCCAGGGTCAACTAATGAAAAACTGTTTTTT
CAWSDPGSTNEKLFF
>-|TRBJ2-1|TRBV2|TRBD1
TGTGCCAGCAGGGCTGACAGGGCTGAGAAGAATGAGCAGTTCTTC
CASRADRAEKNEQFF
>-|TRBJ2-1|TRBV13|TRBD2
TGTGCCAGCAGCTCCCAATCAGCCGCGGGAGGTCTCATAAATGAGCAGTTCTTC
CASSSQSAAGGLINEQFF
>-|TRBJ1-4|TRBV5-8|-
TGTGCCAGCAGCCGGGAAAACACAAATGAAAAACTGTTTTTT
CASSRENTNEKLFF
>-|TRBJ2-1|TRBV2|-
TGTGCCAGCACTAAGGAGGGACTCCCCGGCGATGAGCAGTTCTTC
CASTKEGLPGDEQFF
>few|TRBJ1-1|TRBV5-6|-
TGTGCCAGCAGCTTCGGATCAGGGGAAGCTTTCTTT
CASSFGSGEAFF
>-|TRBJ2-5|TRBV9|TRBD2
TGTGCCAGCAGCCGCAATTGGGCAGCGGGGGAAGAGACCCAGTACTTC
CASSRNWAAGEETQYF
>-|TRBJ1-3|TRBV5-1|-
TGCGCCAGCAGCTTGGGATCTAACCTCTCTGGAAACACCATATATTTT
CASSLGSNLSGNTIYF
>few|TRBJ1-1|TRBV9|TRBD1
TGTGCCAGCAGCGGACAGGGTTTCACTGAAGCTTTCTTT
CASSGQGFTEAFF
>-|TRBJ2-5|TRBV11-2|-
TGTGCCAGCAGCTTAGGCGGGACTGCGATAGAGACCCAGTACTTC
CASSLGGTAIETQYF
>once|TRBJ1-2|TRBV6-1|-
TGTGCCAGCTCATTTACAGGAACCCTTAACTATGGCTACACCTTC
CASSFTGTLNYGYTF
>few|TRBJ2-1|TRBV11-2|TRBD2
TGTGCCAGCAGCTTTAGCGGGGGGGCCTACAATGAGCAGTTCTTC
CASSFSGGAYNEQFF
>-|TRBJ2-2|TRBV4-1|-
TGCGCCAGCAGCCGGTTCCTGGTAGCGGCCATTAACACCGGGGAGCTGTTTTTT
CASSRFLVAAINTGELFF
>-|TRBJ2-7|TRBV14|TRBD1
TGTGCCAGCAGCCCGCCGGGACAGGTTTACGAGCAGTACTTC
CASSPPGQVYEQYF
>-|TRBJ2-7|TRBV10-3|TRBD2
TGTGCCATCAGTGGGGACGGGGCTAGCGGGGGAGACGAGCAGTACTTC
CAISGDGASGGDEQYF
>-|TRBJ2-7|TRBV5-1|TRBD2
TGCGCCAGCAGACCTACGGGAGGGCCCAACAACTACGAGCAGCACTTC
CASRPTGGPNNYEQHF
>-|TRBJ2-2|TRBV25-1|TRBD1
TGTGCCAGCAGTGAATCACAGGGGGCCGGGGAGCTGTTTTTT
CASSESQGAGELFF
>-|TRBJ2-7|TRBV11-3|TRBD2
TGTGCCAGCACCTATCGCGGGGGGGCCAGCGAGCAGTACTTC
CASTYRGGASEQYF
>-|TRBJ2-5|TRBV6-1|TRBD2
TGTGCCAGCCTCGGGACTACTAAAGAGACCCAGTACTTC
CASLGTTKETQYF
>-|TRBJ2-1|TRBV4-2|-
TGTGCCAGCAGCCAAGTTTTGGCTGTCTCCTACAATGAGCAGTTCTTC
CASSQVLAVSYNEQFF
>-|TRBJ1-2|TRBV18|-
TGTGCCAGCTCACCCATATCTACAGGGTACGACTATGGCTACACCTTC
CASSPISTGYDYGYTF
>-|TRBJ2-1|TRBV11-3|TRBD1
TGTGCCAGCAGCTTTGGACAGGGGGCTATAAATGAGCAGTTCTTC
CASSFGQGAINEQFF
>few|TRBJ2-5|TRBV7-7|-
TGTGCTAGCAGCTTAACTTTCCAAGAGACCCAGTACTTC
CASSLTFQETQYF
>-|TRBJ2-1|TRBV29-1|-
TGCAGCGTTGGGTCTCAGATATACAATGAGCAGTTCTTC
CSVGSQIYNEQFF
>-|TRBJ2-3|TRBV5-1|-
TGCGCCAGCAGCCGGGAGACAGCAGATACGCAGTATTTT
CASSRETADTQYF
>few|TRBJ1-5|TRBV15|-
TGTGCCACCAGCAGAGAAGCGGGGTTGGGGCAGCCCCAGCATTTT
CATSREAGLGQPQHF
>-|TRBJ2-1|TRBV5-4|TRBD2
TGTGCCAGCAGCTTGGGACTAGCTGGTTTCAATGAGCAGTTCTTC
CASSLGLAGFNEQFF
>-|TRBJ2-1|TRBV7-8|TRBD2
TGTGCCAGCAGCTTAGTAAGCGGGAGTTTCAATGAGCAGTTCTTC
CASSLVSGSFNEQFF
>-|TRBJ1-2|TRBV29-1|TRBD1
TGCAGCGTGAAAACAGGGGTTGGACAAGAATATGGCTACACCTTC
CSVKTGVGQEYGYTF
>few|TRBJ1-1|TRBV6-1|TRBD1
TGTGCCAGCAGCAGACAGGGGAACACTGAAGCTTTCTTT
CASSRQGNTEAFF
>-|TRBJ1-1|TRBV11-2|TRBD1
TGTGCCAGCAGCTTTGGGACAGGGGTAACTGAAGCTTTCTTT
CASSFGTGVTEAFF
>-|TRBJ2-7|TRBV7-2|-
TGTGCCAGCAGCTTACGAGAGCTAGCCGCCTACGAGCAGTACTTC
CASSLRELAAYEQYF
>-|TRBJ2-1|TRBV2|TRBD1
TGTGCCAGCAGTGGGGACAGGGGATTCAGTGAGCAGTTCTTC
CASSGDRGFSEQFF
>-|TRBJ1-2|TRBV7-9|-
TGTGCCAGCAGCTTCGGGGGGCCCGACTATGGCTACACCTTC
CASSFGGPDYGYTF
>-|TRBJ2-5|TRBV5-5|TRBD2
TGTGCCAGCAGATCGACAATGAACCCACTAGCGGCTCAAGAGACCCAGTACTTC
CASRSTMNPLAAQETQYF
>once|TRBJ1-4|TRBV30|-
TGTGCCTTAGGACAGTTTAATGAAAAACTGTTTTTT
CALGQFNEKLFF
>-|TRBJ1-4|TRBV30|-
TGTGCCTGGACCCCGGGACACACAACTAATGAAAAACTGTTTTTT
CAWTPGHTTNEKLFF
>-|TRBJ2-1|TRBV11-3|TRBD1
TGTGCCAGCAGCTTAGAAACAGGGGGCCAGTTCTTC
CASSLETGGQFF
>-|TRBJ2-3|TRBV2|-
TGTGCCAGCTCGTCACAGGGATTGCCAGATACGCAGTATTTT
CASSSQGLPDTQYF
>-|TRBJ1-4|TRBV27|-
TGTGCCAGCACCTCAGCCGGGACACCAAAATTAAAACTGTTTTTT
CASTSAGTPKLKLFF
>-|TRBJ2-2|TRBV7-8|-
TGTGCCAGCAGCTTCTACGTATCTATAAACACCGGGGAGCTGTTTTTT
CASSFYVSINTGELFF
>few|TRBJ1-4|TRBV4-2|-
TGTGCCAGCAGCCAAGAAGGACAGATAACAACTAATGAAAAACTGTTTTTT
CASSQEGQITTNEKLFF
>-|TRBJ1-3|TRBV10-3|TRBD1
TGTGCCATCAGCCGGGACAGCGGTATGGGAAACACCATATATTTT
CAISRDSGMGNTIYF
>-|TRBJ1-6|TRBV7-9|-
TGTGCCAGCAGCCCCCAGGGAGGGGATAATTCACCCCTCCACTTT
CASSPQGGDNSPLHF
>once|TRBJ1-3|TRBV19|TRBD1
TGTGCCAGTAGTTCCGAACAGGGGACCTTGAGCTCTGGAAACACCATATATTTT
CASSSEQGTLSSGNTIYF
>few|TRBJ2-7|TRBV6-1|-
TGTGCCAGCCTGTTGGAGGCACAAAACGAGCAGTACTTC
CASLLEAQNEQYF